This is a list of T cell receptor beta chains from one sample in a study of shared clonotypes between healthy human individuals. Sequencing used immunoSEQ multiplex PCR; TCRdb keeps in-frame clones, though not all of them. The sample shows a few million clones, around 94% of them seen only once. Input material: naive CD4+ T cells sorted from blood. These receptors came from a man between 18 and 29 years old in good health. Each CDR3 is given with its conserved first and last residue. The D gene is left open where the match is weak. Clone sizes are given selectively: once, few, many, or a class where the clone is expanded.

d_gene: .; j_gene: TRBJ1-1; abundance: .; v_gene: TRBV25-1; CDR3nt: TGTGCCAGCAGTCCCTTCCTGACGGAGGCCAATGAAGCTTTCTTT; CDR3aa: CASSPFLTEANEAFF
d_gene: .; j_gene: TRBJ2-7; abundance: .; v_gene: TRBV6-5; CDR3nt: TGTGCCAGCACCCCTTGGGGGTCCTACGAGCAGTACTTC; CDR3aa: CASTPWGSYEQYF
d_gene: TRBD1; j_gene: TRBJ1-2; abundance: .; v_gene: TRBV11-2; CDR3nt: TGTGCCAGCAGCGAAACAGGGGACTATGGCTACACCTTC; CDR3aa: CASSETGDYGYTF
d_gene: .; j_gene: TRBJ2-3; abundance: .; v_gene: TRBV27; CDR3nt: TGTGCCAGCAGTTTATCGGTCACGCCAGATACGCAGTATTTT; CDR3aa: CASSLSVTPDTQYF
d_gene: TRBD2; j_gene: TRBJ2-1; abundance: once; v_gene: TRBV5-1; CDR3nt: TGCGCCAGCAGCTTGGAAGGACTAGCGGGAGGACGGGGTGAGCAGTTCTTC; CDR3aa: CASSLEGLAGGRGEQFF
d_gene: TRBD1; j_gene: TRBJ2-1; abundance: .; v_gene: TRBV10-1; CDR3nt: TGCGCCAGCAGTGAGTCGGTGGGACAGGGAATCCGGGATGAGCAGTTCTTC; CDR3aa: CASSESVGQGIRDEQFF
d_gene: TRBD1; j_gene: TRBJ2-2; abundance: .; v_gene: TRBV4-3; CDR3nt: TGCGCCAGCAGCCGGAACGACAGGGGGCTGTACACCGGGGAGCTGTTTTTT; CDR3aa: CASSRNDRGLYTGELFF
d_gene: .; j_gene: TRBJ1-5; abundance: .; v_gene: TRBV30; CDR3nt: TGTGCCTGGAGTGAAGGGGTGGGCAATCAGCCCCAGCATTTT; CDR3aa: CAWSEGVGNQPQHF
d_gene: TRBD1; j_gene: TRBJ2-6; abundance: .; v_gene: TRBV6-5; CDR3nt: TGTGCCAGCAGTAAGGGGGCGGCTGGGGCCAACGTCCTGACTTTC; CDR3aa: CASSKGAAGANVLTF
d_gene: .; j_gene: TRBJ1-3; abundance: .; v_gene: TRBV6-1; CDR3nt: TGTGCCAGCATTCAGGTTTACTCTGGAAACACCATATATTTT; CDR3aa: CASIQVYSGNTIYF
d_gene: .; j_gene: TRBJ2-2; abundance: .; v_gene: TRBV19; CDR3nt: TGTGCCAGTAGGCGGGGTCACACCGGGGAGCTGTTTTTT; CDR3aa: CASRRGHTGELFF
d_gene: TRBD1; j_gene: TRBJ1-1; abundance: .; v_gene: TRBV19; CDR3nt: TGTGCCAGTAGTATAAGGTACGGGACAGCGGGTGGCACTGAAGCTTTCTTT; CDR3aa: CASSIRYGTAGGTEAFF
d_gene: .; j_gene: TRBJ2-3; abundance: .; v_gene: TRBV4-1; CDR3nt: TGCGCCAGCAGCCAGGCAGACCGGATCCTCACAGATACGCAGTATTTT; CDR3aa: CASSQADRILTDTQYF
d_gene: .; j_gene: TRBJ2-3; abundance: .; v_gene: TRBV4-1; CDR3nt: TGCGCCAGCAGCCAAGTCCACTCTACAGATACGCAGTATTTT; CDR3aa: CASSQVHSTDTQYF
d_gene: TRBD2; j_gene: TRBJ2-1; abundance: .; v_gene: TRBV19; CDR3nt: TGTGCCAGTAGTGGCCAGGGTAGCGGGGTCTACAATGAGCAGTTCTTC; CDR3aa: CASSGQGSGVYNEQFF
d_gene: .; j_gene: TRBJ1-1; abundance: few; v_gene: TRBV6-5; CDR3nt: TGTGCCAGCAGTTACTCGAATGGGGCCACTGAAGCTTTCTTT; CDR3aa: CASSYSNGATEAFF
d_gene: TRBD2; j_gene: TRBJ2-3; abundance: .; v_gene: TRBV5-1; CDR3nt: TGCGCCAGCAGCCCAGCGGGAGGGGAGACAGATACGCAGTATTTT; CDR3aa: CASSPAGGETDTQYF
d_gene: .; j_gene: TRBJ1-5; abundance: few; v_gene: TRBV19; CDR3nt: TGTGCCAGTATAGAGAGGGAGCAGGGCCGGCAGCCCCAGCATTTT; CDR3aa: CASIEREQGRQPQHF
d_gene: .; j_gene: TRBJ2-5; abundance: .; v_gene: TRBV15; CDR3nt: TGTGCCACCAGCAGAGTGTCGGGCCCCCAAGAGACCCAGTACTTC; CDR3aa: CATSRVSGPQETQYF
d_gene: TRBD1; j_gene: TRBJ1-3; abundance: .; v_gene: TRBV2; CDR3nt: TGTGCCAGCAGTCGGGACAGCCCGTACACCATATATTTT; CDR3aa: CASSRDSPYTIYF
d_gene: .; j_gene: TRBJ2-7; abundance: .; v_gene: TRBV11-3; CDR3nt: TGTGCCAGCAGCGTAACCCCCTACGAGCAGTACTTC; CDR3aa: CASSVTPYEQYF
d_gene: .; j_gene: TRBJ2-2; abundance: .; v_gene: TRBV10-3; CDR3nt: TGTGCCACGCGAGGGGGGACGACGAACACCGGGGAGCTGTTTTTT; CDR3aa: CATRGGTTNTGELFF